The 15 T cell receptor beta chains in this list originate from one sample, sequenced in a study of T cell responses to AZD1222 COVID-19 vaccine. Sequencing used immunoSEQ multiplex PCR; TCRdb keeps in-frame clones, though not all of them. The sample includes under 200,000 clones, around nine tenths seen only once; the top ten take about 24%. Sequences were derived from peripheral blood, sampled 28 days after the second AZD1222 dose. All receptors come from an adult who received the AZD1222 COVID-19 vaccine.

The V gene is TRBV9, the J gene TRBJ2-1, with TRBD2 as a possible D gene (7 bases). This CDR3 has 15 residues. Germline V lookup: CDR1 SGDLS, CDR2 YYNGEE. Deletions cut 4 bases from V and 5 bases from J, with 16 bases between. This CDR3 reads CASSPPPGGNNEQFF. CDR3 nucleotides: TGTGCCAGCAGCCCCCCTCCGGGGGGCAACAATGAGCAGTTCTTC.

J is TRBJ1-6 and V is TRBV18; 8 bases match TRBD1. The CDR3 is 13 amino acids. J gave up 7 bases and V 5 bases, and 1 base lay outside the gene matches. CDR1 is KGHSH and CDR2 is LQKENI in the germline V gene. CDR3 bases: TGTGCCAGCTCAAGACAGGGGAATTCACCCCTCCACTTT. Amino acids: CASSRQGNSPLHF.

This clone was detected once. The CDR3 DNA reads TGCAGTGCCGGACCGGTAAACATTCAGTACTTC. Protein: CSAGPVNIQYF. This chain joins TRBV20-1 and TRBJ2-4, with D unresolved. Per germline, CDR1 DFQATT and CDR2 SNEGSKA (reference sequence). This CDR3 contains 11 residues. Trimming took off 6 bases at V and 6 bases at J, with 9 bases between the two ends.

V and J are TRBV28 and TRBJ2-3; no clear D. Trimming shortened V by 7 bases and J by 3 bases, and 8 bases separated the two germline ends. Germline CDR1 and CDR2: MDHEN and SYDVKM. The CDR3 runs to 12 residues. The CDR3 nucleotides read TGTGCCAGCACCTCGCGGACAGATACGCAGTATTTT. This gives the protein CASTSRTDTQYF.

This chain joins TRBV28 and TRBJ1-5; D not certain. The CDR3 contains 14 residues. The V end lost 2 bases, the J end lost 4 bases, and 9 bases lay between the germline ends. Germline-derived CDR1 and CDR2 are MDHEN and SYDVKM. CDR3 residues: CASSLGSPNQPQHF. The CDR3 DNA sequence: TGTGCCAGCAGTTTAGGTAGCCCTAATCAGCCCCAGCATTTT.

V gene TRBV10-3 combines with J gene TRBJ2-2; 12 bases agree with TRBD1. The CDR3 totals 19 residues. Germline V CDR1 and CDR2: ENHRY, SYGVKD. V lost 2 bases and J lost 6; bases outside the gene matches: 13. CDR3 region: CAISEPPGLGQGASGELFF. In DNA, the CDR3 is TGTGCCATCAGTGAGCCCCCCGGCCTGGGACAGGGGGCTTCCGGGGAGCTGTTTTTT.

The rearrangement joins TRBV9 to TRBJ2-2, with 7 bases aligning to TRBD2. Trimming took 0 bases from V and 4 from J; bases not matched to a gene: 3. CDR1 is SGDLS, CDR2 YYNGEE, per germline. The CDR3 consists of 15 residues. CDR3 region: CASSVGGRATGELFF. The CDR3 DNA is TGTGCCAGCAGCGTAGGTGGGAGGGCCACCGGGGAGCTGTTTTTT.

V usage is TRBV5-6 and J usage is TRBJ2-7; 7 nucleotides match TRBD2. The V gene end was trimmed by 3 bases and the J gene end by 6 bases; junction bases not matched to a gene: 6. The CDR3 sequence is 13 residues long. Looked up from germline, CDR1 is SGHDT and CDR2 is YYEEEE. The CDR3 protein is CASSYGTNGEQYF. CDR3 nucleotide sequence: TGTGCCAGCAGCTACGGGACTAACGGCGAGCAGTACTTC.

The CDR3 nucleotides read TGTGCCAGCAGCCAAGACCAGGTAGCGGGAGTGGGCGAGCAGTACTTC. Protein: CASSQDQVAGVGEQYF. This chain connects TRBV3-1 (or the pseudogene TRBV3-2) to TRBJ2-7, with TRBD2 matching 9 bases. Germline V gene sequence: CDR1 LGHDT, CDR2 YNNKEL (reference sequence). V shed 0 bases and J 6 bases; nucleotides not matched to a gene: 9. The CDR3 runs 16 residues.

The chain links TRBV2 to TRBJ2-7; the match to TRBD2 covers 12 bases. The J segment lost 5 bases and the V segment lost 5 bases, leaving 4 bases of the junction unmatched. CDR3 size: 14 residues. CDR1 and CDR2 (germline): SNHLY, FYNNEI. The CDR3 protein is CASSMTSGSHEQYF. CDR3 bases: TGTGCCAGCAGTATGACTAGCGGGAGCCACGAGCAGTACTTC.

The V call is TRBV2, the J call TRBJ2-2; no reliable D call. The CDR3 has 15 amino acids. CDR1 and CDR2 (germline): SNHLY, FYNNEI. The V and J ends lost 9 bases and 4 bases respectively, with 18 bases between them. Here the CDR3 DNA reads TGTGCCAGTTCTTTAATTTCCCCCAGCACCGGGGAGCTGTTTTTT. Protein: CASSLISPSTGELFF.

The chain has TRBV11-2 and TRBJ2-7; no definite D call. Germline V gene data show CDR1 as SGHAT and CDR2 as FQNNGV. The CDR3 extends over 14 amino acids. With 1 base removed from V and 0 bases from J, the gap between germline ends came to 7 bases. The CDR3 protein is CASSLARSSYEQYF. DNA of the CDR3: TGTGCCAGCAGCTTAGCTCGCAGCTCCTACGAGCAGTACTTC.

The rearrangement links TRBV24-1 to TRBJ2-7, with D possibly being TRBD2 (5 bases). V dropped 7 bases and J dropped 5 bases, with 17 bases sitting between them. The CDR3 runs 14 residues. Germline V CDR1 and CDR2: KGHDR, SFDVKD. The CDR3 is CATSDGGRQDEQYF. CDR3 DNA sequence: TGTGCCACCAGCGACGGAGGCCGTCAGGACGAGCAGTACTTC.

The V and J genes are TRBV5-1 and TRBJ1-3; no firm D call. Deletions cut 4 bases from V and 3 bases from J, with 20 bases between. The germline V gene has CDR1 SGHRS and CDR2 YFSETQ. The CDR3 totals 17 residues. CDR3 region: CASSGDPPGLGGNTIYF. The CDR3 coding sequence is TGCGCCAGCAGCGGAGACCCTCCAGGATTAGGTGGAAACACCATATATTTT.

Only one count was recorded for this clone. The genes are TRBV5-4 and TRBJ2-7, with 7 bases matching TRBD1. V was clipped by 4 bases and J by 3 bases; unmatched bases: 7. The CDR3 has 14 amino acids. Germline-derived CDR1 and CDR2 are SGHNT and YYREEE (reference sequence). Here the CDR3 reads CASSTPTGIYEQYF. DNA of the CDR3: TGTGCCAGCAGCACCCCGACAGGGATCTACGAGCAGTACTTC.